This T cell receptor (beta chain) was identified in a study of Graves' ophthalmopathy and Graves' hyperthyroidism. With 1 base clipped from V and 4 bases from J, the junction kept 10 bases outside the gene matches. The V gene's germline CDR1 is SGHRS and CDR2 YFSETQ. The CDR3 contains 16 residues. Patients in the hyperthyroidism group, adults aged 18 to 65, were newly diagnosed, under 2 months' duration. This clonotype has only a few counts. For repertoire sequencing, the TCR beta CDR3 regions were amplified from RNA transcripts. The library came from an HTBI-primed first-round RT-PCR and a second-round multiplex PCR. TCRdb reprocessed the multiplex PCR reads with MiXCR, giving one entry per CDR3 protein. The sample has some 350,000 distinct CDR3 sequences, about 15% seen once.

Sequencing was done on a sample of peripheral blood. This TCR was sampled from an adult woman with stable Graves' hyperthyroidism. The V gene is TRBV5-1, the J gene TRBJ1-1, with 7 positions matching TRBD1. CDR3 DNA: TGCGCCAGCAGCTTGTCGGGACAGTTAATTGGCACTGAAGCTTTCTTT. This translates into CASSLSGQLIGTEAFF.